This TCR beta chain was identified in a study of blood T cell repertoires in COVID-19. As handled by the study authors: For nucleated cells, counts were estimated from reference gene primer amplification. TCRdb keeps only in-frame clones here, not all; method: immunoSEQ multiplex PCR. The V and J calls and clone size come from that table; D and trimming were worked out from the DNA. The repertoire holds 55,000 to 80,000 clones, with 82% as singletons. The CDR3 extends over 15 amino acids. The ends lost 10 bases at V and 6 bases at J; junction bases unmatched: 12. Germline lookup yields CDR1 WSHSY and CDR2 SAAADI.

This rearrangement joins TRBV10-2 to TRBJ2-1; 10 bases map to TRBD1. The receptor was derived from a human donor in a cohort sampled during active COVID-19. The sample comprised peripheral blood. Written as DNA, the CDR3 is TGCGCCACCTTCCGACCGGGACAGGGGCCCAATGAGCAGTTCTTC. Translating it yields CATFRPGQGPNEQFF.